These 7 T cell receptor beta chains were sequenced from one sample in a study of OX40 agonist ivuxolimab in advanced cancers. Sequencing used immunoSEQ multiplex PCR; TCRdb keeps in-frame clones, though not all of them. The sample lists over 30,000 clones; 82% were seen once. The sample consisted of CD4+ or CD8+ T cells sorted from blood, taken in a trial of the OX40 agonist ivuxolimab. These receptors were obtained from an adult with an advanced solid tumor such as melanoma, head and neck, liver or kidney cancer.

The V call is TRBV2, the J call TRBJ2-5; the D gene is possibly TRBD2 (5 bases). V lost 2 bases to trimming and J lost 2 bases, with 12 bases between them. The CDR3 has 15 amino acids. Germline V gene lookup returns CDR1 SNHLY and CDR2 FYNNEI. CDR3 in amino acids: CASSERFGEQETQYF. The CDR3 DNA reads TGTGCCAGCAGTGAAAGGTTCGGGGAGCAAGAGACCCAGTACTTC. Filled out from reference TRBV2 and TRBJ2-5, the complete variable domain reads EPEVTQTPSHQVTQMGQEVILRCVPISNHLYFYWYRQILGQKVEFLVSFYNNEISEKSEIFDDQFSVERPDGSNFTLKIRSTKLEDSAMYFCASSERFGEQETQYFGPGTRLLVL.

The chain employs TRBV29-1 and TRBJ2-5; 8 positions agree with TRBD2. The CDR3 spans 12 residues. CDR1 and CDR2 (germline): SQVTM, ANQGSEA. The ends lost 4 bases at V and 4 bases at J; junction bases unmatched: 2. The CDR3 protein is CSVGAGGETQYF. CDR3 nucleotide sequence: TGCAGCGTTGGGGCGGGAGGAGAGACCCAGTACTTC.

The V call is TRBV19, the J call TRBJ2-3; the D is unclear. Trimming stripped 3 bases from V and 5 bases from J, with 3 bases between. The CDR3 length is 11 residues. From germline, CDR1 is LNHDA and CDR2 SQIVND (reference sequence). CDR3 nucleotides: TGTGCCAGTAGTATCATAGATACGCAGTATTTT. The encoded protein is CASSIIDTQYF.

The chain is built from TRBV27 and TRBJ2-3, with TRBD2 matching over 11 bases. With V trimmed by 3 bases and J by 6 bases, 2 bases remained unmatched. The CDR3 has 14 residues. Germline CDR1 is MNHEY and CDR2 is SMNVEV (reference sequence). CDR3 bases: TGTGCCAGCAGTTTTAGCGGGAGGGGGGATACGCAGTATTTT. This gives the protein CASSFSGRGDTQYF.

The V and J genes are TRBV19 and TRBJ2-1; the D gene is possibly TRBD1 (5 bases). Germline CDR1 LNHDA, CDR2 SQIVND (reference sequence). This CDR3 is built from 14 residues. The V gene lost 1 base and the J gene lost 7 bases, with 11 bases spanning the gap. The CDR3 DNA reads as TGTGCCAGTAGTATAGTCCAGGGTGGGAATGAGCAGTTCTTC. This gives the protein CASSIVQGGNEQFF. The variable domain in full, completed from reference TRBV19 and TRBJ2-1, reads DGGITQSPKYLFRKEGQNVTLSCEQNLNHDAMYWYRQDPGQGLRLIYYSQIVNDFQKGDIAEGYSVSREKKESFPLTVTSAQKNPTAFYLCASSIVQGGNEQFFGPGTRLTVL.

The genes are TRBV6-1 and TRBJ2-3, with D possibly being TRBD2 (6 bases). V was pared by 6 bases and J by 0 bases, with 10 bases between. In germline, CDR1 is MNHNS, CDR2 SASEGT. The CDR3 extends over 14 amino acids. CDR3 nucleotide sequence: TGTGCCAGCAGGCTGGGACTTAGCACAGATACGCAGTATTTT. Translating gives CASRLGLSTDTQYF.

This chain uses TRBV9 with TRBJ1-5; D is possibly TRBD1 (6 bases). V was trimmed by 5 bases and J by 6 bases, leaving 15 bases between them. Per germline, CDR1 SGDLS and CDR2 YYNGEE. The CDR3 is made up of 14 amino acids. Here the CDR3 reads CASSSSGGGQPQHF. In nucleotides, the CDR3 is TGTGCCAGCAGTTCATCGGGAGGGGGTCAGCCCCAGCATTTT.